One and the same sample provided the 29 T cell receptor beta chains below, sequenced in a study of blood T cell repertoires in COVID-19 (dated by TCRdb to 2018 to 2021). The library relied on the immunoSEQ multiplex PCR assay. TCRdb carries this immuneACCESS record with in-frame sequences only. Its versions omit some clonotypes, under half of them owing to an unresolved V gene in the studies checked, with the rest unexplained. Within this sample are around 250,000 clones, with 80% to 90% of them counted one time only. Together, the top ten hold around 3% of the sample. The sample was peripheral blood. The receptor set was obtained from a woman under 40 with active or convalescent COVID-19.

This clone has a single count. This rearrangement joins TRBV27 to TRBJ2-1, with D unresolved. Deletions cut 9 bases from V and 5 bases from J, with 23 bases between. Looked up from germline, CDR1 is MNHEY and CDR2 is SMNVEV (reference sequence). The CDR3 contains 16 residues. The CDR3 region is CASRVAEFRSDNEQFF. The CDR3 bases are TGTGCCAGTCGGGTGGCGGAATTTCGGTCAGACAATGAGCAGTTCTTC.

This chain joins TRBV19 and TRBJ1-6; tentatively, D is TRBD1 (5 bases). V was clipped by 7 bases and J by 9 bases, with 16 bases between them. Germline assignment: CDR1 LNHDA and CDR2 SQIVND (reference sequence). CDR3 length: 14 amino acids. The CDR3: CASTEAPRASPLHF. For the CDR3, the DNA is TGTGCCAGTACCGAAGCGCCCAGGGCTTCACCCCTCCACTTT. The complete variable domain, with remaining parts taken from reference TRBV19 and TRBJ1-6, reads DGGITQSPKYLFRKEGQNVTLSCEQNLNHDAMYWYRQDPGQGLRLIYYSQIVNDFQKGDIAEGYSVSREKKESFPLTVTSAQKNPTAFYLCASTEAPRASPLHFGNGTRLTVT.

The rearrangement uses TRBV11-1 and TRBJ2-3; maybe TRBD2 (6 bases). The V end was cut by 5 bases, the J end by 6 bases, with 15 bases between. Germline V gene lookup returns CDR1 SGHAT and CDR2 FQDESV (reference sequence). CDR3 size: 14 residues. CDR3 loop: CASSIIGGLDTQYF. CDR3 nucleotide sequence: TGTGCCAGCAGCATCATCGGGGGTTTGGATACGCAGTATTTT.

V is TRBV28 and J is TRBJ2-1; TRBD2 matches 8 bases. The CDR3 totals 15 residues. Losses at the gene ends were 5 bases for V and 8 bases for J; bases not matched to a gene: 11. Germline CDR1 and CDR2: MDHEN and SYDVKM. CDR3 region: CASSATIRGGDEQFF. CDR3 nucleotides: TGTGCCAGCAGTGCCACCATTCGGGGGGGCGATGAGCAGTTCTTC.

V gene TRBV5-1 combines with J gene TRBJ2-2; D is ambiguous. Trimming left V 4 bases short and J 3 bases short, with 7 bases between. The CDR3 loop spans 13 amino acids. The germline V gene has CDR1 SGHRS and CDR2 YFSETQ. In nucleotides, the CDR3 is TGCGCCAGCAGCCTTACAGACACCGGGGAGCTGTTTTTT. Amino acid sequence: CASSLTDTGELFF.

For this clone: The same CDR3 also results from other DNA sequences found in this sample. The rearrangement uses TRBV2 and TRBJ1-6, with D possibly TRBD1 on 5 matching bases. CDR1 SNHLY and CDR2 FYNNEI come from the germline V gene. The V end lost 4 bases, the J end lost 7 bases, and 8 bases lay between the germline ends. The CDR3 totals 13 residues. CDR3 coding DNA: TGTGCCAGCAGTGCACAGGAAAATTCACCCCTCCACTTT. Amino acid sequence: CASSAQENSPLHF. The full variable domain, with the rest looked up from reference TRBV2 and TRBJ1-6, is EPEVTQTPSHQVTQMGQEVILRCVPISNHLYFYWYRQILGQKVEFLVSFYNNEISEKSEIFDDQFSVERPDGSNFTLKIRSTKLEDSAMYFCASSAQENSPLHFGNGTRLTVT.

The V gene is TRBV7-2, the J gene TRBJ2-7; 9 bases are a match to TRBD1. This CDR3 contains 18 residues. After removal of 4 bases from V and 4 bases from J, the junction contained 17 bases not matched to a gene. The germline V gene has CDR1 SGHTA and CDR2 FQGNSA. In DNA form, the CDR3 reads TGTGCCAGCAGCTCCCCGGTGATGCACGGGACAGGGAAATACGAGCAGTACTTC. This sequence encodes CASSSPVMHGTGKYEQYF.

Concerning this clone itself: Other nucleotide sequences in the sample specify the same CDR3. The V and J genes are TRBV7-9 and TRBJ1-5; no reliable D call. The CDR3 is made up of 12 amino acids. V was trimmed by 1 base and J by 6 bases, leaving 4 bases between them. The germline V gene encodes CDR1 SEHNR and CDR2 FQNEAQ (reference sequence). Here the CDR3 reads CASSLDGQPQHF. Here the CDR3 DNA reads TGTGCCAGCAGCTTAGACGGTCAGCCCCAGCATTTT.

The chain combines TRBV5-1 with TRBJ2-7; 7 positions match TRBD1. Trimming at V came to 4 bases and at J to 5 bases, leaving 9 bases not matched to a gene. The CDR3 spans 14 residues. CDR1 is SGHRS and CDR2 is YFSETQ in the germline V gene. The CDR3 reads CASSPPAGGNEQYF. The DNA of the CDR3 is TGCGCCAGCAGCCCCCCCGCAGGGGGTAACGAGCAGTACTTC.

The chain links TRBV24-1 to TRBJ2-1; the match to TRBD1 covers 7 bases. The ends lost 4 bases at V and 7 bases at J; junction bases unmatched: 9. The CDR3 has 15 residues. Per the germline V gene, CDR1 is KGHDR and CDR2 is SFDVKD. The CDR3 loop reads CATSEHRGLGNEQFF. The CDR3 DNA follows: TGTGCCACCAGTGAACACAGGGGTTTGGGAAATGAGCAGTTCTTC.

The chain uses TRBV4-1 and TRBJ2-6; the match to TRBD1 covers 8 bases. Germline assignment: CDR1 MGHRA and CDR2 YSYEKL. The CDR3 is made up of 20 amino acids. The V gene end was trimmed by 0 bases and the J gene end by 0 bases; junction bases not matched to a gene: 10. The CDR3 is CASSQDPGQVLSSGANVLTF. The DNA for the CDR3 is TGCGCCAGCAGCCAAGATCCGGGACAGGTATTAAGCTCTGGGGCCAACGTCCTGACTTTC.

V is TRBV4-1 and J is TRBJ2-1; 9 bases are shared with TRBD1. This CDR3 region has 17 residues. The V gene end was trimmed by 3 bases and the J gene end by 8 bases; junction bases not matched to a gene: 14. CDR1 and CDR2 (germline): MGHRA, YSYEKL. CDR3 DNA: TGCGCCAGCAGCCAGTCCCCCCCGGGAACAGGGGGCCATGAGCAGTTCTTC. Its translation is CASSQSPPGTGGHEQFF.

This chain joins TRBV15 and TRBJ1-6; D not certain. CDR3 length: 14 residues. Deletions cut 1 base from V and 10 bases from J, with 11 bases between. Germline loops: CDR1 LNHNV, CDR2 YYDKDF (reference sequence). CDR3 sequence reads: CATSRVQTPSPLHF. The CDR3 nucleotides are TGTGCCACCAGCAGAGTACAGACGCCCTCACCCCTCCACTTT.

The rearrangement links TRBV10-3 to TRBJ1-1, with 7 bases matching TRBD1. Germline CDR1 and CDR2: ENHRY and SYGVKD. This CDR3 spans 11 amino acids. The trim removed 11 bases at V and 5 bases at J, leaving 5 bases unmatched. CDR3 amino acids: CAAQGETEAFF. In nucleotides, the CDR3 is TGTGCCGCGCAGGGGGAAACTGAAGCTTTCTTT.

The CDR3 reads CATSRATGVGTEAFF. The CDR3 DNA follows: TGTGCCACCAGCAGAGCGACAGGGGTGGGCACTGAAGCTTTCTTT. V usage is TRBV15 and J usage is TRBJ1-1, with 8 bases aligning to TRBD1. CDR1 and CDR2 (germline): LNHNV, YYDKDF (reference sequence). The junction had 5 bases not matched to a gene; V was cut back by 1 base and J by 4 bases. CDR3 length: 15 residues.

This clone was detected once. The rearrangement joins TRBV4-1 to TRBJ1-1; 8 bases map to TRBD1. The CDR3 length is 15 residues. With 1 base clipped from V and 5 bases from J, the junction kept 6 bases outside the gene matches. The germline V gene encodes CDR1 MGHRA and CDR2 YSYEKL. The CDR3 loop is CASSQGGQGMTEAFF. The DNA of the CDR3 is TGCGCCAGCAGCCAAGGAGGACAGGGAATGACTGAAGCTTTCTTT.

This chain links TRBV30 with TRBJ1-5; 8 bases fit TRBD1. From germline, CDR1 is GTSNPN and CDR2 SVGIG (reference sequence). The CDR3 has 14 amino acids. V was pared by 5 bases and J by 6 bases, with 9 bases of the junction left unmatched. This chain's CDR3 is CAWSDRVWGQPQHF. CDR3 bases: TGTGCCTGGTCGGACAGGGTGTGGGGTCAGCCCCAGCATTTT.

This clone was detected only once. The chain has TRBV7-9 and TRBJ2-7, with 9 bases that match TRBD1. Germline CDR1 is SEHNR and CDR2 is FQNEAQ (reference sequence). Unmatched junction bases numbered 8, after V lost 5 bases and J lost 3 bases. The CDR3 contains 15 residues. The chain's CDR3 is CASSTSGTGSYEQYF. DNA for the CDR3: TGTGCCAGCAGCACATCCGGGACAGGGAGCTACGAGCAGTACTTC. Filled out from reference TRBV7-9 and TRBJ2-7, the complete variable domain reads DTGVSQNPRHKITKRGQNVTFRCDPISEHNRLYWYRQTLGQGPEFLTYFQNEAQLEKSRLLSDRFSAERPKGSFSTLEIQRTEQGDSAMYLCASSTSGTGSYEQYFGPGTRLTVT.

The rearrangement links TRBV6-6 to TRBJ1-2; 9 bases map to TRBD1. Germline V gene lookup returns CDR1 MNHNY and CDR2 SVGAGI (reference sequence). This CDR3 comprises 11 residues. J was trimmed by 13 bases and V by 7 bases; bases with no gene match: 7. This chain's CDR3 is CASNGQGMGTF. CDR3 nucleotide sequence: TGTGCCAGCAATGGACAGGGGATGGGCACCTTC.

J is TRBJ2-2 and V is TRBV5-6, with TRBD1 as a possible D gene (6 bases). The V and J ends lost 4 bases and 2 bases respectively, with 15 bases between them. Germline V gives CDR1 SGHDT, CDR2 YYEEEE. The length of the CDR3 is 16 residues. This CDR3 reads CASSALQGHNTGELFF. The CDR3 coding sequence is TGTGCCAGCAGCGCCTTACAGGGCCATAACACCGGGGAGCTGTTTTTT. Together with reference TRBV5-6 and TRBJ2-2, the CDR3 gives the full variable domain: DAGVTQSPTHLIKTRGQQVTLRCSPKSGHDTVSWYQQALGQGPQFIFQYYEEEERQRGNFPDRFSGHQFPNYSSELNVNALLLGDSALYLCASSALQGHNTGELFFGEGSRLTVL.

The chain uses TRBV5-4 and TRBJ2-1, with D perhaps TRBD1 (6 bases). Trimming removed 0 bases from V and 1 base from J, with 11 bases in between. CDR3 length: 16 residues. From germline, CDR1 is SGHNT and CDR2 YYREEE (reference sequence). This CDR3 is CASSLDRDPSYNEQFF. The DNA of the CDR3 is TGTGCCAGCAGCTTGGACAGGGATCCTTCCTACAATGAGCAGTTCTTC.

The chain couples TRBV3-1 (or the pseudogene TRBV3-2) to TRBJ1-1; 9 bases align to TRBD1. Trimming removed 1 base from V and 11 bases from J; junction bases left unmatched: 8. CDR1 and CDR2 (germline): LGHDT, YNNKEL (reference sequence). The CDR3 consists of 14 residues. The CDR3 loop reads CASSQVQGARWAFF. As DNA, the CDR3 is TGTGCCAGCAGCCAAGTACAGGGGGCGCGTTGGGCTTTCTTT.

The V call is TRBV19, the J call TRBJ1-1, with 7 nucleotides matching TRBD1. The germline gives CDR1 LNHDA, CDR2 SQIVND (reference sequence). CDR3 length: 14 residues. V trimming: 6 bases; J trimming: 0 bases; junction bases outside the gene matches: 4. The chain's CDR3 is CASRSTGMNTEAFF. The CDR3 DNA reads as TGTGCCAGTAGATCGACAGGGATGAACACTGAAGCTTTCTTT.

The CDR3 loop reads CAWTGLSYNEQFF. CDR3 in DNA: TGTGCCTGGACTGGGCTCTCCTACAATGAGCAGTTCTTC. The chain combines TRBV30 with TRBJ2-1; D not resolved. Germline lookup yields CDR1 GTSNPN and CDR2 SVGIG (reference sequence). This CDR3 has 13 residues. V was trimmed by 4 bases and J by 0 bases, leaving 7 bases between them.

The rearrangement joins TRBV4-3 to TRBJ1-3; no clear D gene. Between the trimmed V and J ends, which lost 0 bases and 4 bases, there was a span of 7 bases. Germline lookup yields CDR1 LGHNA and CDR2 YSLEER. This CDR3 region has 14 residues. CDR3 protein: CASSQDLTGNTIYF. Written as DNA, the CDR3 is TGCGCCAGCAGCCAAGATCTAACGGGAAACACCATATATTTT.

The V gene is TRBV27, the J gene TRBJ2-3; 7 bases agree with TRBD1. The trim removed 4 bases at V and 10 bases at J, leaving 5 bases unmatched. The germline V gene encodes CDR1 MNHEY and CDR2 SMNVEV (reference sequence). This CDR3 is built from 12 residues. CDR3 region: CASSSTGWPQYF. CDR3 nucleotides: TGTGCCAGCAGTTCGACAGGGTGGCCGCAGTATTTT.

This chain connects TRBV6-2 or TRBV6-3 to TRBJ1-2; 9 bases map to TRBD1. V shed 0 bases and J 1 base; nucleotides not matched to a gene: 3. The CDR3 has 16 amino acids. Germline-derived CDR1 and CDR2 are MNHEY and SVGEGT. This chain's CDR3 is CASSYSGDRDNYGYTF. As DNA, the CDR3 is TGTGCCAGCAGTTACTCCGGGGACAGGGATAACTATGGCTACACCTTC.

This clone was counted a single time. The chain employs TRBV6-5 and TRBJ1-1; 7 bases fit TRBD1. The length of the CDR3 is 15 residues. The V gene's germline CDR1 is MNHEY and CDR2 SVGAGI. V shed 7 bases and J 4 bases; nucleotides not matched to a gene: 12. In nucleotides, the CDR3 is TGTGCCAGCAACGAGCTACAGACAGGGCCCACTGAAGCTTTCTTT. Protein sequence: CASNELQTGPTEAFF.

The chain joins TRBV7-2 to TRBJ1-5, with no clear D. Germline CDR1 and CDR2: SGHTA and FQGNSA. Trimming left V 3 bases short and J 2 bases short, with 11 bases between. This CDR3 comprises 15 residues. CDR3 region: CASSFAGGGNQPQHF. CDR3 coding DNA: TGTGCCAGCAGCTTCGCTGGCGGGGGCAATCAGCCCCAGCATTTT.